Presented here are 26 T cell receptor beta chains from one specimen sequenced in a study of blood T cell repertoires in COVID-19. TCRdb's table, derived via immunoSEQ multiplex PCR, lists solely in-frame clones and lacks some. The repertoire holds over 50,000 clones, 80% to 90% seen once, with roughly 7% in the top ten. Sequenced material: peripheral blood. The receptors originated from a man aged 55 to 70 with acute or convalescent COVID-19.

The chain is built from TRBV9 and TRBJ1-4, with no clear D. This CDR3 has 17 residues. The germline V and J ends were trimmed by 3 bases and 2 bases, with 17 bases remaining between them. CDR1 SGDLS and CDR2 YYNGEE come from the germline V gene. CDR3 sequence (DNA): TGTGCCAGCAGCGGGAGCACGACGGTTTCTACTAATGAAAAACTGTTTTTT. Its translation: CASSGSTTVSTNEKLFF.

The chain joins TRBV5-1 to TRBJ1-6; 8 bases match TRBD1. J gave up 7 bases and V 4 bases, and 4 bases lay outside the gene matches. This CDR3 region has 14 residues. The germline V gene has CDR1 SGHRS and CDR2 YFSETQ. Written as DNA, the CDR3 is TGCGCCAGCAGCGCCGGACAGGGAAATTCACCCCTCCACTTT. Protein: CASSAGQGNSPLHF. Combining the CDR3 with reference TRBV5-1 and TRBJ1-6 gives the whole variable domain KAGVTQTPRYLIKTRGQQVTLSCSPISGHRSVSWYQQTPGQGLQFLFEYFSETQRNKGNFPGRFSGRQFSNSRSEMNVSTLELGDSALYLCASSAGQGNSPLHFGNGTRLTVT.

The chain links TRBV6-5 to TRBJ2-5; D might be TRBD1 (5 bases). Trimming removed 5 bases from V and 5 bases from J, with 6 bases in between. The germline V gene encodes CDR1 MNHEY and CDR2 SVGAGI. This CDR3 has 11 amino acids. In nucleotides, the CDR3 is TGTGCCAGCAGTAAGGGGGAGACCCAGTACTTC. Protein: CASSKGETQYF.

The rearrangement links TRBV18 to TRBJ2-2, with a tentative D call TRBD2 (6 bases). Germline CDR1 KGHSH, CDR2 LQKENI. The V end lost 1 base, the J end lost 1 base, and 10 bases lay between the germline ends. The CDR3 spans 16 residues. DNA for the CDR3: TGTGCCAGCTCACCACTTGGCGGGGTGAACACCGGGGAGCTGTTTTTT. Its protein product is CASSPLGGVNTGELFF.

DNA for the CDR3: TGTGCCTGGAGTGTACAGGGCGGGGAGCTGTTTTTT. Its protein is CAWSVQGGELFF. The chain joins TRBV30 to TRBJ2-2, with a weak D call TRBD1 (6 bases). V was trimmed by 0 bases and J by 7 bases, leaving 6 bases between them. This CDR3 is 12 amino acids long. Germline loops: CDR1 GTSNPN, CDR2 SVGIG (reference sequence). Drawing the rest from reference TRBV30 and TRBJ2-2, the complete variable domain is SQTIHQWPATLVQPVGSPLSLECTVEGTSNPNLYWYRQAAGRGLQLLFYSVGIGQISSEVPQNLSASRPQDRQFILSSKKLLLSDSGFYLCAWSVQGGELFFGEGSRLTVL.

The gene calls are TRBV5-1 and TRBJ2-3, with 12 bases lining up with TRBD2. CDR3 length: 21 residues. Germline assignment: CDR1 SGHRS and CDR2 YFSETQ. The ends lost 3 bases at V and 5 bases at J; junction bases unmatched: 22. The CDR3 here is CASSYPPTSGGGRERIDTQYF. The CDR3 bases are TGCGCCAGCAGCTACCCCCCGACTAGCGGGGGTGGACGGGAGAGAATAGATACGCAGTATTTT.

The chain recombines TRBV5-6 with TRBJ2-2; no reliable D call. Germline loops: CDR1 SGHDT, CDR2 YYEEEE. Between the trimmed V and J ends, which lost 5 bases and 6 bases, there was a span of 11 bases. The CDR3 is made up of 13 amino acids. This CDR3 is CASSISRSGELFF. The CDR3 DNA reads as TGTGCCAGCAGTATTTCCCGGTCCGGGGAGCTGTTTTTT.

The rearrangement joins TRBV6-5 to TRBJ1-6; 9 bases match TRBD1. V lost 5 bases and J lost 6; bases outside the gene matches: 5. Germline CDR1 and CDR2: MNHEY and SVGAGI. CDR3 length equals 15 residues. This CDR3 is CASSTPGQGNSPLHF. DNA for the CDR3: TGTGCCAGCAGTACCCCGGGACAGGGTAATTCACCCCTCCACTTT.

The J gene is TRBJ1-3, the V gene TRBV28; D is perhaps TRBD1 (5 bases). Germline CDR1 MDHEN, CDR2 SYDVKM. The CDR3 runs 14 residues. V was clipped by 6 bases and J by 3 bases, with 12 bases between them. The CDR3 here is CASSSDTYGNTIYF. DNA for the CDR3: TGTGCCAGCAGCTCGGACACGTATGGAAACACCATATATTTT. The full variable domain, its missing parts supplied by reference TRBV28 and TRBJ1-3, is DVKVTQSSRYLVKRTGEKVFLECVQDMDHENMFWYRQDPGLGLRLIYFSYDVKMKEKGDIPEGYSVSREKKERFSLILESASTNQTSMYLCASSSDTYGNTIYFGEGSWLTVV.

The chain couples TRBV5-1 to TRBJ1-4; the D gene is possibly TRBD1 (5 bases). CDR1 SGHRS and CDR2 YFSETQ come from the germline V gene. CDR3 size: 15 residues. Trimming stripped 1 base from V and 7 bases from J, with 14 bases between. The CDR3 DNA reads as TGCGCCAGCAGCTTGACGGCAGGGCGCGGTGAAAAACTGTTTTTT. Encoded protein: CASSLTAGRGEKLFF.

This clone has just one count. This chain links TRBV7-8 with TRBJ2-1, with D perhaps matching TRBD2 (6 bases). CDR1 and CDR2 from the germline V gene are SGHVS and FQNEAQ. V lost 6 bases and J 5 bases, leaving 14 bases between the germline ends. The length of the CDR3 is 14 residues. The CDR3 sequence: CASSPVGLHNEQFF. CDR3 bases: TGTGCCAGCAGTCCTGTGGGACTTCACAATGAGCAGTTCTTC.

The chain joins TRBV21-1 to TRBJ2-7; the listed D gene, TRBD2, was not tested against the DNA. TRBV21-1 is listed as a pseudogene. This CDR3 is built from 13 residues. The CDR3 nucleotides are TGTGCCCGGGGGGTCCTTACTATTTACGAGCAGTACTTC. Translated, it gives CARGVLTIYEQYF.

This clone was detected only once. This rearrangement joins TRBV30 to TRBJ2-1; a possible D gene is TRBD2 (5 bases). V was cut by 1 base and J by 6 bases, with 10 bases left in between. The CDR3 length is 13 residues. Germline loops: CDR1 GTSNPN, CDR2 SVGIG (reference sequence). The CDR3 loop is CAWSARESNEQFF. The DNA for the CDR3 is TGTGCCTGGAGTGCGAGGGAGTCCAATGAGCAGTTCTTC.

The chain couples TRBV7-2 to TRBJ2-3, with 12 bases fitting TRBD2. CDR1 and CDR2 from the germline V gene are SGHTA and FQGNSA. With 4 bases clipped from V and 0 bases from J, the junction kept 5 bases outside the gene matches. The CDR3 contains 17 residues. The CDR3 is CASSSPLAGGSTDTQYF. In nucleotides, the CDR3 is TGTGCCAGCAGCTCGCCGCTAGCGGGGGGGAGCACAGATACGCAGTATTTT. The full variable domain, rest sourced from reference TRBV7-2 and TRBJ2-3, is GAGVSQSPSNKVTEKGKDVELRCDPISGHTALYWYRQSLGQGLEFLIYFQGNSAPDKSGLPSDRFSAERTGGSVSTLTIQRTQQEDSAVYLCASSSPLAGGSTDTQYFGPGTRLTVL.

This clone has only a few counts. The chain employs TRBV18 and TRBJ1-1; TRBD1 might be the D (6 bases). Trimming removed 2 bases at V and 0 bases at J, with 10 bases between. The CDR3 consists of 15 residues. From germline, CDR1 is KGHSH and CDR2 LQKENI. CDR3 loop: CASSPKDRLNTEAFF. CDR3 bases: TGTGCCAGCTCACCAAAGGACAGATTGAACACTGAAGCTTTCTTT.

This chain uses TRBV6-2 or TRBV6-3 with TRBJ2-7, with D tentatively TRBD2 (6 bases). Germline CDR1 and CDR2: MNHEY and SVGEGT. This CDR3 is built from 17 residues. V lost 6 bases, J lost 1 base, and 22 bases lay in between. The CDR3 bases are TGTGCCAGCAGCCCTCCCTGGACTGGGAGGTCGTCCTACGAGCAGTACTTC. Its protein is CASSPPWTGRSSYEQYF.

This clone was picked up one time. The rearrangement joins TRBV27 to TRBJ1-2, with 10 bases fitting TRBD1. CDR1 MNHEY and CDR2 SMNVEV come from the germline V gene (reference sequence). The junction had 16 bases not matched to a gene; V was cut back by 6 bases and J by 0 bases. This CDR3 is 19 amino acids long. The CDR3 reads CASSSSGTGVILANYGYTF. The CDR3 nucleotides are TGTGCCAGCAGCTCCTCCGGGACAGGGGTGATTTTGGCTAACTATGGCTACACCTTC.

V usage is TRBV5-1 and J usage is TRBJ1-2; 9 positions agree with TRBD1. The CDR3 length is 16 residues. The ends lost 0 bases at V and 9 bases at J; junction bases unmatched: 12. The germline CDR1 and CDR2 sequences are SGHRS and YFSETQ. CDR3 DNA: TGCGCCAGCAGCTTGGAGGGACAGGGAGGCGGTGGTAGCTACACCTTC. The encoded protein is CASSLEGQGGGGSYTF.

The chain employs TRBV20-1 and TRBJ2-1; the match to TRBD1 covers 11 bases. The germline V gene has CDR1 DFQATT and CDR2 SNEGSKA (reference sequence). The CDR3 runs to 11 residues. Here the CDR3 reads CSGTGGNEQFF. The CDR3 DNA reads as TGCTCCGGGACAGGGGGCAATGAGCAGTTCTTC.

This rearrangement joins TRBV27 to TRBJ2-7; 8 bases align to TRBD1. CDR1 and CDR2 from the germline V gene are MNHEY and SMNVEV (reference sequence). CDR3 size: 15 residues. After removal of 2 bases from V and 0 bases from J, the junction contained 3 bases not matched to a gene. In nucleotides, the CDR3 is TGTGCCAGCAGTTTAAATCAGGGGGCCTCCTACGAGCAGTACTTC. It specifies CASSLNQGASYEQYF.

The gene calls are TRBV5-6 and TRBJ1-6; 10 positions agree with TRBD1. The junction had 10 bases not matched to a gene; V was cut back by 4 bases and J by 12 bases. The CDR3 covers 15 residues. Germline V gives CDR1 SGHDT, CDR2 YYEEEE. DNA of the CDR3: TGTGCCAGCAGCCCCTGGGACAGGGGCTTCGAACCCCTCCACTTT. Translation gives CASSPWDRGFEPLHF.

The V call is TRBV6-6, the J call TRBJ1-5; D remains unclear. This CDR3 is built from 14 residues. The ends were cut back, 10 bases at V and 0 bases at J, with 13 bases in the middle. Germline V gives CDR1 MNHNY, CDR2 SVGAGI (reference sequence). Here the CDR3 reads CATTVTASNQPQHF. Written as DNA, the CDR3 is TGTGCCACCACAGTTACTGCTAGCAATCAGCCCCAGCATTTT.

The chain combines TRBV3-1 (or the pseudogene TRBV3-2) with TRBJ1-1, with TRBD1 as a possible D gene (5 bases). The CDR3 extends over 14 amino acids. The germline CDR1 and CDR2 sequences are LGHDT and YNNKEL (reference sequence). Trimming left V 3 bases short and J 4 bases short, with 12 bases between. The CDR3 sequence: CASSHPGSITEAFF. CDR3 bases: TGTGCCAGCAGCCACCCAGGGTCAATCACTGAAGCTTTCTTT.

The rearrangement joins TRBV6-5 to TRBJ1-2; tentative D call: TRBD1 (5 bases). The CDR3 contains 14 residues. Trimming removed 5 bases at V and 5 bases at J, with 15 bases between. Germline V gene data show CDR1 as MNHEY and CDR2 as SVGAGI. CDR3 region: CASSPRMAGYGYTF. As DNA, the CDR3 is TGTGCCAGCAGTCCACGAATGGCAGGGTATGGCTACACCTTC.

The chain has TRBV5-1 and TRBJ2-7; 14 bases are shared with TRBD2. V trimming: 2 bases; J trimming: 1 base; junction bases outside the gene matches: 5. There are 17 residues in the CDR3. Germline CDR1 reads SGHRS; CDR2 reads YFSETQ. This chain's CDR3 is CASSFGTSGGPSYEQYF. In nucleotides, the CDR3 is TGCGCCAGCAGCTTCGGGACTAGCGGGGGACCGTCCTACGAGCAGTACTTC.

The J gene is TRBJ1-2, the V gene TRBV19; D possibly corresponds to TRBD1 (6 bases). Germline V gene sequence: CDR1 LNHDA, CDR2 SQIVND (reference sequence). Between the trimmed V and J ends, which lost 4 bases and 0 bases, there was a span of 9 bases. The CDR3 covers 14 residues. In nucleotides, the CDR3 is TGTGCCAGTAGTAGGGACACCCCTAACTATGGCTACACCTTC. It is translated as CASSRDTPNYGYTF.